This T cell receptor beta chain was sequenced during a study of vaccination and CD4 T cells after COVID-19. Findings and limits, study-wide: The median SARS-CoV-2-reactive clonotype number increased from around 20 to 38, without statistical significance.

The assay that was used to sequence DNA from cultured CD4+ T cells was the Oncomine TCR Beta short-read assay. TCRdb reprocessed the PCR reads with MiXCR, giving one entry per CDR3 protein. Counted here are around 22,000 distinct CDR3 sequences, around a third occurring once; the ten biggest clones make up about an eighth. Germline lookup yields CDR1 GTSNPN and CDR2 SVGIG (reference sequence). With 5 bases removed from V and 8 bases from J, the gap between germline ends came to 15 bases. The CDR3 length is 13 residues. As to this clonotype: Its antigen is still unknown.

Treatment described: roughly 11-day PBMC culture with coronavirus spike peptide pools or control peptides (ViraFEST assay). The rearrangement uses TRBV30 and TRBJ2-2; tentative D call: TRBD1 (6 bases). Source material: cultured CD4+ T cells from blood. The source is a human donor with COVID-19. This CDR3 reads CAWGTRVWGELFF. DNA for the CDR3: TGTGCCTGGGGGACAAGGGTATGGGGGGAGCTGTTTTTT. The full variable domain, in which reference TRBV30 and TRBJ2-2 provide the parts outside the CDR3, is SQTIHQWPATLVQPVGSPLSLECTVEGTSNPNLYWYRQAAGRGLQLLFYSVGIGQISSEVPQNLSASRPQDRQFILSSKKLLLSDSGFYLCAWGTRVWGELFFGEGSRLTVL.